The clone carrying this T cell receptor (beta chain) was seen only a few times. The antigen is not known. Using its own MiXCR run on the reads, TCRdb lists one record per CDR3 protein. The sample shows approximately 500,000 distinct CDR3 sequences, 11% of them seen only once. The CDR3 contains 14 residues. The V gene's germline CDR1 is SGHRS and CDR2 YFSETQ. Germline trimming cut 7 bases from V and 6 bases from J; bases unmatched to any gene: 10. These data originate in a study of T cell repertoires in cytomegalovirus infection. Study findings and constraints: Dominating the ex vivo response were TCR beta clonotypes that were CMV-specific and HLA-C-restricted.

The source is a human donor in good health (CMV status not recorded). Some clones in this sample may be carry-over from other donors' samples. Sequenced input: PBMCs. V usage is TRBV5-1 and J usage is TRBJ2-1; 7 bases are shared with TRBD2. CDR3 region: CASSYPTSSNEQFF. The CDR3 nucleotides read TGCGCCAGCTCCTACCCGACTAGCAGCAATGAGCAGTTCTTC.